What follows are 28 T cell receptor beta chains derived from one specimen sequenced in a study of cytomegalovirus exposure and HLA in healthy donors. Use of 60 Vbeta and 13 Jbeta primers characterized the PCR. Using immunoSEQ multiplex PCR, the repertoire was profiled, and TCRdb retains in-frame clones only, with some absent. This repertoire shows some 200,000 clones, about 9.4% found once; its top ten account for approximately 1.4%. Sequencing input: PBMCs. The receptors were sampled from a woman under 40 in good health and CMV-seropositive.

This clone came up a few times. The chain has TRBV6-6 and TRBJ1-3, with D possibly being TRBD1 (5 bases). Trimming cost V 7 bases and J 0 bases, with 16 bases left between them. The germline gives CDR1 MNHNY, CDR2 SVGAGI (reference sequence). The CDR3 runs to 16 residues. CDR3 in amino acids: CASTLGGGFSGNTIYF. The CDR3 region has the DNA TGTGCCAGCACCCTCGGGGGGGGTTTCTCTGGAAACACCATATATTTT.

On this clone: Additional DNA sequences in this sample encode the identical CDR3. V gene TRBV27 combines with J gene TRBJ2-2, with 16 bases that match TRBD2. The germline V gene has CDR1 MNHEY and CDR2 SMNVEV (reference sequence). V gave up 6 bases and J gave up 2 bases; unmatched junction bases: 9. The CDR3 contains 19 residues. The CDR3 DNA sequence: TGTGCCAGCAGATCGGGACTAGCGGGAGGGCTACTCAACACCGGGGAGCTGTTTTTT. Amino acid sequence: CASRSGLAGGLLNTGELFF.

The chain recombines TRBV5-6 with TRBJ2-7; TRBD2 matches 7 bases. The CDR3 is made up of 17 amino acids. The germline gives CDR1 SGHDT, CDR2 YYEEEE. Losses at the gene ends were 4 bases for V and 3 bases for J; bases not matched to a gene: 16. CDR3 region: CASSRGTNLLFSYEQYF. CDR3 sequence (DNA): TGTGCCAGCAGCCGAGGGACTAACTTACTCTTCAGCTACGAGCAGTACTTC. The full variable domain, its missing parts supplied by reference TRBV5-6 and TRBJ2-7, is DAGVTQSPTHLIKTRGQQVTLRCSPKSGHDTVSWYQQALGQGPQFIFQYYEEEERQRGNFPDRFSGHQFPNYSSELNVNALLLGDSALYLCASSRGTNLLFSYEQYFGPGTRLTVT.

The chain couples TRBV5-6 to TRBJ2-3; D gene unclear. The germline gives CDR1 SGHDT, CDR2 YYEEEE. Trimming cost V 0 bases and J 3 bases, with 5 bases left between them. The CDR3 extends over 13 amino acids. The CDR3 is CASSLVRTDTQYF. The CDR3 bases are TGTGCCAGCAGCTTGGTGAGGACAGATACGCAGTATTTT.

This clone was counted a few times. CDR3 protein: CAWSVRGVNQPQHF. CDR3 nucleotide sequence: TGTGCCTGGAGTGTACGGGGAGTGAATCAGCCCCAGCATTTT. The rearrangement links TRBV30 to TRBJ1-5; D is unclear. Trimming left V 0 bases short and J 4 bases short, with 10 bases between. This CDR3 is built from 14 residues. Germline lookup yields CDR1 GTSNPN and CDR2 SVGIG (reference sequence).

There are a few counts of this clone. J is TRBJ1-1 and V is TRBV5-1; 10 nucleotides line up with TRBD1. The ends lost 3 bases at V and 1 base at J; junction bases unmatched: 6. The CDR3 contains 16 residues. Germline CDR1 reads SGHRS; CDR2 reads YFSETQ. The CDR3 DNA sequence: TGCGCCAGCAGCTACCTGACAGGGGGCGCGAACACTGAAGCTTTCTTT. Translation gives CASSYLTGGANTEAFF. Drawing the rest from reference TRBV5-1 and TRBJ1-1, the complete variable domain is KAGVTQTPRYLIKTRGQQVTLSCSPISGHRSVSWYQQTPGQGLQFLFEYFSETQRNKGNFPGRFSGRQFSNSRSEMNVSTLELGDSALYLCASSYLTGGANTEAFFGQGTRLTVV.

The rearrangement joins TRBV21-1 to TRBJ2-7; no DNA check was done on the table's D call, TRBD2. TRBV21-1 is deemed a pseudogene. The CDR3 is 16 residues long. This chain's CDR3 is CASSKGLGLLTYEQYF. The DNA for the CDR3 is TGTGCCAGCAGCAAAGGCCTGGGACTACTCACCTACGAGCAGTACTTC.

The J gene is TRBJ2-7, the V gene TRBV7-9; D is uncertain. The CDR3 spans 13 residues. Between the trimmed V and J ends, which lost 1 base and 0 bases, there was a span of 4 bases. The germline V gene has CDR1 SEHNR and CDR2 FQNEAQ (reference sequence). CDR3: CASSLGHSYEQYF. In nucleotides, the CDR3 is TGTGCCAGCAGCTTAGGACACTCCTACGAGCAGTACTTC.

The chain combines TRBV5-1 with TRBJ2-5; 11 bases are a match to TRBD2. Losses at the gene ends were 4 bases for V and 3 bases for J; bases not matched to a gene: 2. Germline loops: CDR1 SGHRS, CDR2 YFSETQ. The CDR3 consists of 14 residues. The CDR3 DNA sequence: TGCGCCAGCAGCCCGGGACTAGCGGAAGAGACCCAGTACTTC. This codes for CASSPGLAEETQYF.

The chain is built from TRBV18 and TRBJ2-5, with D unresolved. V lost 6 bases to trimming and J lost 2 bases, with 4 bases between them. Germline assignment: CDR1 KGHSH and CDR2 LQKENI. This CDR3 has 11 amino acids. The CDR3 protein is CASSAQETQYF. The DNA for the CDR3 is TGTGCCAGCTCGGCTCAAGAGACCCAGTACTTC.

In this sample, this clone turned up a few times. The chain couples TRBV20-1 to TRBJ1-1; D gene unclear. This CDR3 spans 11 amino acids. Germline lookup yields CDR1 DFQATT and CDR2 SNEGSKA (reference sequence). V was trimmed by 0 bases and J by 8 bases, leaving 7 bases between them. The CDR3, as DNA: TGCAGTGCTAGAGATTTCCCGGAAGCTTTCTTT. This codes for CSARDFPEAFF.

This chain joins TRBV9 and TRBJ2-3, with D possibly being TRBD1 (5 bases). Germline V gives CDR1 SGDLS, CDR2 YYNGEE. The ends were cut back, 3 bases at V and 2 bases at J, with 10 bases in the middle. The CDR3 spans 14 residues. CDR3 DNA: TGTGCCAGCAGCGGCCAGGGTTCCACAGATACGCAGTATTTT. Its translation: CASSGQGSTDTQYF.

This chain connects TRBV4-2 to TRBJ2-5; 9 bases map to TRBD2. Germline V lookup: CDR1 LGHNA, CDR2 YNFKEQ. The J segment lost 5 bases and the V segment lost 1 base, leaving 11 bases of the junction unmatched. CDR3 size: 17 residues. The CDR3 region is CASSQVEGGGRGETQYF. In DNA form, the CDR3 reads TGTGCCAGCAGCCAAGTTGAGGGCGGCGGGAGGGGGGAGACCCAGTACTTC.

This clone has a handful of counts. The CDR3 sequence is CASSARQGYYGYTF. CDR3 DNA sequence: TGCGCCAGCAGCGCACGACAGGGGTACTATGGCTACACCTTC. The chain uses TRBV5-1 and TRBJ1-2, with TRBD1 matching over 8 bases. The germline CDR1 and CDR2 sequences are SGHRS and YFSETQ. The CDR3 has 14 residues. Trimming took 4 bases from V and 3 from J; bases not matched to a gene: 5.

For the CDR3, the DNA is TGTGCCAGCAGTTTATCAAGCGGGAGAGCCAAGGCGGATACGCAGTATTTT. Its translation: CASSLSSGRAKADTQYF. The chain uses TRBV27 and TRBJ2-3; 8 bases agree with TRBD2. The CDR3 sequence is 17 residues long. The V and J ends lost 0 bases and 6 bases, in that order; junction bases with no gene match: 11. Per germline, CDR1 MNHEY and CDR2 SMNVEV (reference sequence).

The chain combines TRBV27 with TRBJ1-1, with D unresolved. CDR1 is MNHEY, CDR2 SMNVEV, per germline (reference sequence). CDR3 size: 17 residues. V was shortened by 1 base and J by 4 bases, with 19 bases between the two germline ends. CDR3 sequence: CASSLCSSGQMGTEAFF. The CDR3 region has the DNA TGTGCCAGCAGTTTATGCTCGAGTGGGCAGATGGGCACTGAAGCTTTCTTT.

This clone was counted between two and nine times. This rearrangement joins TRBV7-9 to TRBJ1-2; TRBD1 matches at 12 bases. From germline, CDR1 is SEHNR and CDR2 FQNEAQ (reference sequence). The CDR3 totals 16 residues. Losses at the gene ends were 0 bases for V and 8 bases for J; bases not matched to a gene: 7. The DNA of the CDR3 is TGTGCCAGCAGCTTAGCTTCGGGACAGGGGGCTGGAGGCTACACCTTC. Translating gives CASSLASGQGAGGYTF.

The chain has TRBV11-2 and TRBJ2-3; 8 nucleotides align to TRBD1. The CDR3 runs 15 residues. The V gene end was trimmed by 4 bases and the J gene end by 6 bases; junction bases not matched to a gene: 9. Per the germline V gene, CDR1 is SGHAT and CDR2 is FQNNGV. CDR3 sequence reads: CASSSGQGWSDTQYF. In DNA form, the CDR3 reads TGTGCCAGCAGCTCCGGACAGGGTTGGTCGGATACGCAGTATTTT.

This chain uses TRBV5-8 with TRBJ2-7; 7 bases agree with TRBD1. J was trimmed by 1 base and V by 5 bases; bases with no gene match: 9. Germline-derived CDR1 and CDR2 are SGHTS and YDEGEE. The CDR3 sequence is 15 residues long. CDR3 region: CASRYRDRRSYEQYF. The CDR3 DNA sequence: TGTGCCAGCAGATACCGGGACAGACGTTCCTACGAGCAGTACTTC. Together with reference TRBV5-8 and TRBJ2-7, the CDR3 gives the full variable domain: EAGVTQSPTHLIKTRGQQATLRCSPISGHTSVYWYQQALGLGLQFLLWYDEGEERNRGNFPPRFSGRQFPNYSSELNVNALELEDSALYLCASRYRDRRSYEQYFGPGTRLTVT.

This rearrangement joins TRBV6-1 to TRBJ2-5, with D perhaps TRBD2 (8 bases). V lost 3 bases, J lost 2 bases, and 16 bases lay in between. The germline V gene has CDR1 MNHNS and CDR2 SASEGT. There are 16 residues in the CDR3. The CDR3 region is CASSEDRRGVQETQYF. DNA for the CDR3: TGTGCCAGCAGTGAGGACAGGCGGGGGGTTCAAGAGACCCAGTACTTC.

This clone showed up just a few times. The chain is built from TRBV11-3 and TRBJ1-5; D gene uncertain. The CDR3 is 14 residues long. The V end was cut by 2 bases, the J end by 0 bases, with 5 bases between. Germline CDR1 SGHNT, CDR2 YENEEA. This CDR3 reads CASSLWHSNQPQHF. The DNA of the CDR3 is TGTGCCAGCAGCTTATGGCATAGCAATCAGCCCCAGCATTTT.

This clone came up a few times. The chain carries TRBV19 and TRBJ1-2; D gene uncertain. There are 16 residues in the CDR3. Germline V lookup: CDR1 LNHDA, CDR2 SQIVND (reference sequence). Trimming cost V 7 bases and J 4 bases, with 22 bases left between them. The CDR3, as DNA: TGTGCCAGTATAAGTGGGCGGGCAGGCACCTCCTATGGCTACACCTTC. Protein: CASISGRAGTSYGYTF.

The chain joins TRBV5-1 to TRBJ2-7, with TRBD2 identical over 12 bases. The V gene's germline CDR1 is SGHRS and CDR2 YFSETQ. V trimming: 3 bases; J trimming: 7 bases; junction bases outside the gene matches: 17. CDR3 length: 18 amino acids. The CDR3 region is CASSSHTGLAGRLREQYF. For the CDR3, the DNA is TGCGCCAGCAGCTCCCACACGGGACTAGCGGGCCGGCTAAGGGAGCAGTACTTC.

This chain connects TRBV5-1 to TRBJ2-1; 9 bases fit TRBD1. This CDR3 is built from 16 residues. Germline assignment: CDR1 SGHRS and CDR2 YFSETQ. The V segment lost 4 bases and the J segment 0 bases; nucleotides outside the gene matches: 5. The CDR3 here is CASSIQGASSYNEQFF. The CDR3 region has the DNA TGCGCCAGCAGCATACAGGGGGCGAGCTCCTACAATGAGCAGTTCTTC.

This clone has more than one count but fewer than ten. The rearrangement uses TRBV2 and TRBJ1-1; TRBD1 aligns across 9 bases. The CDR3 covers 16 residues. Trimming took 9 bases from V and 0 from J; bases not matched to a gene: 11. Germline assignment: CDR1 SNHLY and CDR2 FYNNEI. Here the CDR3 reads CARGGTGPSLNTEAFF. CDR3 in DNA: TGTGCCAGAGGCGGGACAGGGCCTTCACTGAACACTGAAGCTTTCTTT.

The gene calls are TRBV30 and TRBJ1-1, with a tentative D call TRBD1 (5 bases). Germline CDR1 GTSNPN, CDR2 SVGIG (reference sequence). V was trimmed by 0 bases and J by 4 bases, leaving 30 bases between them. This CDR3 contains 20 residues. CDR3: CAWSVMKSGGGRYRSTEAFF. CDR3 DNA: TGTGCCTGGAGTGTAATGAAGTCCGGGGGGGGACGGTATCGGAGCACTGAAGCTTTCTTT.

This clone was counted a few times. The V call is TRBV15, the J call TRBJ2-7, with D possibly TRBD2 on 6 matching bases. Trimming removed 0 bases at V and 5 bases at J, with 11 bases between. The germline V gene has CDR1 LNHNV and CDR2 YYDKDF (reference sequence). There are 14 residues in the CDR3. The CDR3 nucleotides read TGTGCCACCAGCAGAGATGGGGGGAGAGACGAGCAGTACTTC. This codes for CATSRDGGRDEQYF.

The chain carries TRBV25-1 and TRBJ1-2; no clear D gene. The CDR3 sequence is 12 residues long. Germline CDR1 is MGHDK and CDR2 is SYGVNS. Trimming cost V 3 bases and J 4 bases, with 6 bases left between them. The CDR3 DNA sequence: TGTGCCAGCAGTGACCCCGGCTATGGCTACACCTTC. Its protein is CASSDPGYGYTF.